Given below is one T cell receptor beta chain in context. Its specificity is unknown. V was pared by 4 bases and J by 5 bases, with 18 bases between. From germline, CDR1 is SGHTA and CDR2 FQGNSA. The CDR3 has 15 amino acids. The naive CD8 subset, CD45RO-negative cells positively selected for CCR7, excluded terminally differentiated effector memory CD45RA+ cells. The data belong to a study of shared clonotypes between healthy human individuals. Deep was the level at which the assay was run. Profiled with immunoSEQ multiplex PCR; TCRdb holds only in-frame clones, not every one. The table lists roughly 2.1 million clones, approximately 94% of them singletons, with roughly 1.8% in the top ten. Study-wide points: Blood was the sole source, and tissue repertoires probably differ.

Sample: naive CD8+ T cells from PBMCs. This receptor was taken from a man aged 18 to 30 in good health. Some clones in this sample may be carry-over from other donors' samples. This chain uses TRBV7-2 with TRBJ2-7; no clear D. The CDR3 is CASSSPSLKQDEQYF. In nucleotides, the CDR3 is TGTGCCAGCAGCTCCCCCTCCCTAAAGCAGGACGAGCAGTACTTC.